A selection of T cell receptor beta chains follows, all from one sample in a study of control samples from healthy donors and cancer patients. Sequencing used immunoSEQ multiplex PCR; TCRdb keeps in-frame clones, though not all of them. The table has about 160,000 clones, about 94% seen once. Sequencing used blood. All receptors come from a woman in her 40s in good health. The CDR3 runs from the conserved cysteine through the conserved F or W. The D gene is left open where the match is weak. Clone size is not always given. Where it is, it says once, few, many or a class for expanded clones.

abundance | d_gene | j_gene | v_gene | CDR3nt | CDR3aa
- | - | TRBJ1-6 | TRBV6-5 | TGTGCCAGCAGTCGCGAGAATAATTCACCCCTCCACTTT | CASSRENNSPLHF
few | TRBD1 | TRBJ1-5 | TRBV5-3 | TGTGCCAGACCCTGGGCGGGACAGGGAGAGTGGGGGCATCAGCCCCAGCATTTT | CARPWAGQGEWGHQPQHF
once | - | TRBJ1-2 | TRBV19 | TGTGCCAGTAGTACTGCGGGGGTTGCGGTATATGGCTACACCTTC | CASSTAGVAVYGYTF
- | - | TRBJ1-3 | TRBV7-2 | TGTGCCAGCAGCTTAGGTGGGGGTTGGGGAAACACCATATATTTT | CASSLGGGWGNTIYF
- | TRBD1 | TRBJ1-2 | TRBV30 | TGTGCCTGGATTATACAGGGGGCGGGCGGCTACACCTTC | CAWIIQGAGGYTF
few | - | TRBJ1-5 | TRBV7-3 | TGTGCCAGCAGCTTAACTAAGGATTCTCAGCCCCAGCATTTT | CASSLTKDSQPQHF
- | TRBD1 | TRBJ2-2 | TRBV10-3 | TGTGCCATCAGCCCACAGGGGGCGGACACCGGGGAGCTGTTTTTT | CAISPQGADTGELFF
once | - | TRBJ1-2 | TRBV27 | TGTGCCAGCAGTACATTGAGGGAATTATTTAACTATGGCTACACCTTC | CASSTLRELFNYGYTF
- | TRBD1 | TRBJ1-2 | TRBV6-5 | TGTGCCAGCAGTTACGGACAGGCCCCCTATGGCTACACCTTC | CASSYGQAPYGYTF
- | TRBD1 | TRBJ2-3 | TRBV5-4 | TGTGCCAGCAGCTTGGGTGCGGGACAGGTTATGAGCACAGATACGCAGTATTTT | CASSLGAGQVMSTDTQYF
- | - | TRBJ1-1 | TRBV19 | TGTGCCAGTAGTCAACAGGGAGGAAACACTGAAGCTTTCTTT | CASSQQGGNTEAFF
- | - | TRBJ2-2 | TRBV7-2 | TGTGCCAGCAGCTTAGAACAGTACAACACCGGGGAGCTGTTTTTT | CASSLEQYNTGELFF
- | TRBD1 | TRBJ1-5 | TRBV5-1 | TGCGCCAGCAGCTGGGGACAGGCCGGGGGGCCCCAGCATTTT | CASSWGQAGGPQHF
- | - | TRBJ2-7 | TRBV7-2 | TGTGCCAGCAGCTCGGGACACCATACCTACGAGCAGTACTTC | CASSSGHHTYEQYF
- | - | TRBJ2-5 | TRBV28 | TGTGCCAGCACCCACAGGGAACCCCAAGAGACCCAGTACTTC | CASTHREPQETQYF
- | - | TRBJ1-1 | TRBV7-3 | TGTGCCAGCAGCTTCTGGGCGACAGGTAGGACTGAAGCTTTCTTT | CASSFWATGRTEAFF
- | - | TRBJ1-2 | TRBV5-4 | TGTGCCAGCAGCTTCGGGTCGGGGAATGGCTACACCTTC | CASSFGSGNGYTF
- | - | TRBJ1-1 | TRBV18 | TGTGCCAGCTCACCACCGAGGACGGGCATGAACACTGAAGCTTTCTTT | CASSPPRTGMNTEAFF
- | - | TRBJ1-1 | TRBV7-2 | TGTGCCAGCAGCCCAGGGCGACAGATGAACACTGAAGCTTTCTTT | CASSPGRQMNTEAFF
- | - | TRBJ1-5 | TRBV6-6 | TGTGCCAGCAGTGGGGAGGGTCAGGGCCAGCATTTT | CASSGEGQGQHF